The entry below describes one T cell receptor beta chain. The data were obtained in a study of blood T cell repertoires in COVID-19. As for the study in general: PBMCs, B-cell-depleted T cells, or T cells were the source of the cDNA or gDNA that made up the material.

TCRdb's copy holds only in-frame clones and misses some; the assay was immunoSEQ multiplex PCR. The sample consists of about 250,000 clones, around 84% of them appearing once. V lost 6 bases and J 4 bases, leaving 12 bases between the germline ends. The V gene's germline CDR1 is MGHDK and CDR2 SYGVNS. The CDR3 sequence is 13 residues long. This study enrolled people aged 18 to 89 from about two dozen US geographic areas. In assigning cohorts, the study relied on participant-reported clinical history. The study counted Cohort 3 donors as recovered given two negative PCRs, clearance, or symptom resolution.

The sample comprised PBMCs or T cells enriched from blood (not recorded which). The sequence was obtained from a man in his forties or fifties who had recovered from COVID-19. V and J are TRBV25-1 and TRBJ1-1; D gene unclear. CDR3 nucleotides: TGTGCCAGCAGCTCCTTCTCTTTCACTGAAGCTTTCTTT. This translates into CASSSFSFTEAFF. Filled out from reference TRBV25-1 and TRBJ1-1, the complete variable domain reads EADIYQTPRYLVIGTGKKITLECSQTMGHDKMYWYQQDPGMELHLIHYSYGVNSTEKGDLSSESTVSRIRTEHFPLTLESARPSHTSQYLCASSSFSFTEAFFGQGTRLTVV.